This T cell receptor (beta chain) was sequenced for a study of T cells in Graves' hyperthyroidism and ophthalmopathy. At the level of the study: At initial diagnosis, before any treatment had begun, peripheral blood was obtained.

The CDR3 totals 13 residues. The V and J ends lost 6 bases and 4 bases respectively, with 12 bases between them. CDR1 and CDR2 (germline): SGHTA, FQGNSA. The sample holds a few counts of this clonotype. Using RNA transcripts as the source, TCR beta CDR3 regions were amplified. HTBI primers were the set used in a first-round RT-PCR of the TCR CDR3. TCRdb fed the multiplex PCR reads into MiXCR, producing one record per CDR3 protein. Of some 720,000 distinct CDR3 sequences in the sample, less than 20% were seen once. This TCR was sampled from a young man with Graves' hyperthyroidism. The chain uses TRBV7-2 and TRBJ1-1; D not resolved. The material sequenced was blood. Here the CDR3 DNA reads TGTGCCAGCAGTACCTTTACCGGCACTGAAGCTTTCTTT. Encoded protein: CASSTFTGTEAFF.